Sequencing of this TCR beta chain was carried out in a study of blood T cell repertoires in COVID-19. On the study more broadly: Donors in the United States, Italy and Spain gave samples during acute or convalescent COVID-19. PBMCs, B-cell-depleted T cells, or T cells provided the cDNA or gDNA that made up the material.

The germline V gene encodes CDR1 LNHDA and CDR2 SQIVND (reference sequence). The CDR3 runs 15 residues. The germline V and J ends were trimmed by 7 bases and 1 base, with 14 bases remaining between them. The participants were between about 18 and 89 years old and came from about two dozen US areas. The assay was immunoSEQ multiplex PCR, and TCRdb's table has in-frame clones only and misses some. The data show some 300,000 clones, with roughly nine tenths seen just once and under 3% held by the top ten. This receptor was obtained from a woman aged 45 to 65 who had been exposed to COVID-19. The sequenced sample was PBMCs or T cells enriched from blood (not recorded which). The chain couples TRBV19 to TRBJ1-5; D uncertain. The CDR3 here is CASTPRGTSNQPQHF. In DNA form, the CDR3 reads TGTGCCAGTACCCCTCGGGGAACAAGCAATCAGCCCCAGCATTTT.